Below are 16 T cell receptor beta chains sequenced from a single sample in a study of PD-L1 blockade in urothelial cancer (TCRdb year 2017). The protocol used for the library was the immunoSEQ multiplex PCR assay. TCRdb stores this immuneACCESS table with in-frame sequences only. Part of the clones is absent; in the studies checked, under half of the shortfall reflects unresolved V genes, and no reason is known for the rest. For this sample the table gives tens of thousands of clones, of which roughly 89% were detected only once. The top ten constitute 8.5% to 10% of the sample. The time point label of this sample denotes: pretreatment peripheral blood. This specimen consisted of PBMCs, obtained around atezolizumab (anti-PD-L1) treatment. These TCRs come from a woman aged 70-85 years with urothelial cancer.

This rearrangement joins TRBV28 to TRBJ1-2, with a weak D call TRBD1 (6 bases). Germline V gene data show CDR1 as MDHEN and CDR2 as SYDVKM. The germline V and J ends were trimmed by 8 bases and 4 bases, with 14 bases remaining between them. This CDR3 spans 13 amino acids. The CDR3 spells CASGLRDIYGYTF. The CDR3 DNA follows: TGTGCCAGCGGTCTACGGGACATCTATGGCTACACCTTC.

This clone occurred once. The chain's CDR3 is CASSYSWGGNYGYTF. The CDR3 DNA follows: TGTGCCAGCAGTTACTCATGGGGGGGTAACTATGGCTACACCTTC. The V gene is TRBV6-5, the J gene TRBJ1-2; tentative D call: TRBD1 (5 bases). Germline values: CDR1 MNHEY, CDR2 SVGAGI. CDR3 length: 15 amino acids. Between the trimmed V and J ends, which lost 0 bases and 1 base, there was a span of 9 bases.

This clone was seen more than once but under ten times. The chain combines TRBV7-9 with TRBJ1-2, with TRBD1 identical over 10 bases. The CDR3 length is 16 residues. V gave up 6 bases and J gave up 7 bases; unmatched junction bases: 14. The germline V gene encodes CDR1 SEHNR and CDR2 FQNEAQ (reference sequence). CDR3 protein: CASSSETGGGITGYTF. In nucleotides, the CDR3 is TGTGCCAGCAGTTCAGAGACAGGGGGCGGAATTACTGGCTACACCTTC.

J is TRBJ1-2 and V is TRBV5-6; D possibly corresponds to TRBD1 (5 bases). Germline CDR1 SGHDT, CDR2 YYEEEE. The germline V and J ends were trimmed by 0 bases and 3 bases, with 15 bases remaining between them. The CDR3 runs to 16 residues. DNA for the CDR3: TGTGCCAGCAGCTTGGCCGACAGACAGCCGTACTATGGCTACACCTTC. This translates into CASSLADRQPYYGYTF.

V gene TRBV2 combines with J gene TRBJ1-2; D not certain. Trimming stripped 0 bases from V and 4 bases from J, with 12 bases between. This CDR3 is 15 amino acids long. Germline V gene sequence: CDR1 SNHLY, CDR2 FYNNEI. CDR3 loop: CASSEAGSSAYGYTF. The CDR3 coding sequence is TGTGCCAGCAGTGAAGCAGGGAGCAGTGCCTATGGCTACACCTTC. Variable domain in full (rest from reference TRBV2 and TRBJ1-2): EPEVTQTPSHQVTQMGQEVILRCVPISNHLYFYWYRQILGQKVEFLVSFYNNEISEKSEIFDDQFSVERPDGSNFTLKIRSTKLEDSAMYFCASSEAGSSAYGYTFGSGTRLTVV.

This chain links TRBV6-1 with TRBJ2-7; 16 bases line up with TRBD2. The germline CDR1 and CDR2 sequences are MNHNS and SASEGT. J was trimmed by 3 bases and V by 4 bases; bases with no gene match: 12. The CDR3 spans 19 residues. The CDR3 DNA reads TGTGCCAGCAGTGGCGCCGGGACTAGCGGGAGGGGGGGGAACTACGAGCAGTACTTC. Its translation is CASSGAGTSGRGGNYEQYF.

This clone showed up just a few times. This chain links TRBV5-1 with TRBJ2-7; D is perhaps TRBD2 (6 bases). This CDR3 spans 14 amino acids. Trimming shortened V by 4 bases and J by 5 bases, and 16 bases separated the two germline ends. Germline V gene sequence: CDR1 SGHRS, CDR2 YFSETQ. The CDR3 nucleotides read TGCGCCAGCAGCCCCCAGGGACTTCACCACGAGCAGTACTTC. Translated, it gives CASSPQGLHHEQYF. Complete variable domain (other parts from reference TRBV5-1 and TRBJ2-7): KAGVTQTPRYLIKTRGQQVTLSCSPISGHRSVSWYQQTPGQGLQFLFEYFSETQRNKGNFPGRFSGRQFSNSRSEMNVSTLELGDSALYLCASSPQGLHHEQYFGPGTRLTVT.

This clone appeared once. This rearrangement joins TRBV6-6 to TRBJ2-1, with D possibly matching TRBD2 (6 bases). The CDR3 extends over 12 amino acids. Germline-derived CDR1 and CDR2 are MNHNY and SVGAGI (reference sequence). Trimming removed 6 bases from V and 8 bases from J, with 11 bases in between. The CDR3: CASRTGVHEQFF. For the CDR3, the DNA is TGTGCCAGCAGGACGGGAGTCCATGAGCAGTTCTTC.

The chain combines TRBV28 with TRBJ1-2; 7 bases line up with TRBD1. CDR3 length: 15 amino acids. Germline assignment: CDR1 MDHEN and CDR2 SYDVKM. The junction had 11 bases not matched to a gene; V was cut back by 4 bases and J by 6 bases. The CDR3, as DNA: TGTGCCAGCAGTTCGGGACAGCCGATACCTAATGGCTACACCTTC. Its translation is CASSSGQPIPNGYTF.

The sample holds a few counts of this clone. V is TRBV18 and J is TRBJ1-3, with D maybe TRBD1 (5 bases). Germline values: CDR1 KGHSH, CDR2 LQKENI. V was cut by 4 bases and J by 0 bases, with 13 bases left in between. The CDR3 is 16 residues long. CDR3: CASSQGQTSSGNTIYF. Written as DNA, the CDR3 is TGTGCCAGCTCACAGGGGCAGACGAGCTCTGGAAACACCATATATTTT.

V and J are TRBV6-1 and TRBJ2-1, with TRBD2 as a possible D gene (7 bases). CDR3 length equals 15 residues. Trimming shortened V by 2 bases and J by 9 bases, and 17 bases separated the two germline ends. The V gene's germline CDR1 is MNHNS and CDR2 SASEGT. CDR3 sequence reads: CASSERVGGLSEQFF. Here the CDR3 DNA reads TGTGCCAGCAGTGAACGGGTGGGGGGGCTAAGTGAGCAGTTCTTC.

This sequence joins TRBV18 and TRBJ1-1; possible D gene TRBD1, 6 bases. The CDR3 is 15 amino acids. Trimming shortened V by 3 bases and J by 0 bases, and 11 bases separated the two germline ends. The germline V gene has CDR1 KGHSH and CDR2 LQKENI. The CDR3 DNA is TGTGCCAGCTCACCTCGACAGGCCTTGAACACTGAAGCTTTCTTT. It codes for CASSPRQALNTEAFF.

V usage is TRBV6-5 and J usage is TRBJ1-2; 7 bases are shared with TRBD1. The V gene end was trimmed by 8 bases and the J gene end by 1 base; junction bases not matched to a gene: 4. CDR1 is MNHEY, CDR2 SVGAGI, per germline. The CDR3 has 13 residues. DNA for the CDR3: TGTGCCAGCCGGGACAGCGATAACTATGGCTACACCTTC. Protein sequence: CASRDSDNYGYTF.

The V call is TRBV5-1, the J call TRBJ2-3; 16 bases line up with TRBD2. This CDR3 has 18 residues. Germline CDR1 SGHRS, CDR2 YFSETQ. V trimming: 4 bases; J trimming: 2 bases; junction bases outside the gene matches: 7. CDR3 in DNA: TGCGCCAGCAGCGGGACTAGCGGGGGGGCGATAATCACAGATACGCAGTATTTT. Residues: CASSGTSGGAIITDTQYF.

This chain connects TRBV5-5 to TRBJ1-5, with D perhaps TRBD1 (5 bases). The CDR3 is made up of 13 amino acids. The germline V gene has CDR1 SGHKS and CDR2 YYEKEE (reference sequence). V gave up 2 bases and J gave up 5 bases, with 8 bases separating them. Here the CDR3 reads CASSFQGDQPQHF. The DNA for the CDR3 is TGTGCCAGCAGCTTTCAAGGGGATCAGCCCCAGCATTTT.

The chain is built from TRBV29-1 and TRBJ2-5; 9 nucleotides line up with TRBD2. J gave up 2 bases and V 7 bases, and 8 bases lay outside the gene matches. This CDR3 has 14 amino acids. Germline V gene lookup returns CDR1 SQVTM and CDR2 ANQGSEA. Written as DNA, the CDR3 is TGCAGCGCGGGCGGGAGGGCCGGGCAAGAGACCCAGTACTTC. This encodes CSAGGRAGQETQYF.